This TCR beta chain appears in the sequencing data of a study of blood T cell repertoires in COVID-19. The method was immunoSEQ multiplex PCR; TCRdb's version includes in-frame clones alone and lacks a portion of them. This table holds around 68,000 clones, about 85% found once. The CDR3 has 16 residues. Germline assignment: CDR1 LGHNA and CDR2 YSLEER. V was clipped by 2 bases and J by 5 bases; unmatched bases: 4. The sequence was collected from a man aged 80 or over with acute or convalescent COVID-19. The sample taken for sequencing was peripheral blood. The chain links TRBV4-3 to TRBJ2-2; 11 nucleotides align to TRBD2. In nucleotides, the CDR3 is TGCGCCAGCAGCCAACTAGCGGGAGGTGGGACCGGGGAGCTGTTTTTT. Translating gives CASSQLAGGGTGELFF.